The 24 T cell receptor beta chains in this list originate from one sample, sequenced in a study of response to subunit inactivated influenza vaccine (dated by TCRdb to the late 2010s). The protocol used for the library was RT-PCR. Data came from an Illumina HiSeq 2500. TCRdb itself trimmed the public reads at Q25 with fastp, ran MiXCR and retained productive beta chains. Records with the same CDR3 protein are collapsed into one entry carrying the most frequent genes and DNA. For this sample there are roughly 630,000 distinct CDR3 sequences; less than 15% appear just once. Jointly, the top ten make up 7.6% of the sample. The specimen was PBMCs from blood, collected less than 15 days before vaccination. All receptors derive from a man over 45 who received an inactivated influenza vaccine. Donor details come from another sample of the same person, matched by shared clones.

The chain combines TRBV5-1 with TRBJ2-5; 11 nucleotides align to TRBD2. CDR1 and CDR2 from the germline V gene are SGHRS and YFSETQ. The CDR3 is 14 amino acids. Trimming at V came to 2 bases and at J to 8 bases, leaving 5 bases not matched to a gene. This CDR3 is CASSFLSGGDTQYF. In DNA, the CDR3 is TGCGCCAGCAGCTTCCTTAGCGGGGGGGACACCCAGTACTTC. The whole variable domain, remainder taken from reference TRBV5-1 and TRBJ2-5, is KAGVTQTPRYLIKTRGQQVTLSCSPISGHRSVSWYQQTPGQGLQFLFEYFSETQRNKGNFPGRFSGRQFSNSRSEMNVSTLELGDSALYLCASSFLSGGDTQYFGPGTRLLVL.

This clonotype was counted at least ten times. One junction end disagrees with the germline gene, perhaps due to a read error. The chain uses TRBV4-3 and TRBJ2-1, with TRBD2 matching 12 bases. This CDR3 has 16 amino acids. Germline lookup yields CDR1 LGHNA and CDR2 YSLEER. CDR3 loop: CASSQELAGGYNEQFF. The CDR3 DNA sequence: TGTGCCAGCAGCCAAGAACTAGCGGGAGGATACAATGAGCAGTTCTTC.

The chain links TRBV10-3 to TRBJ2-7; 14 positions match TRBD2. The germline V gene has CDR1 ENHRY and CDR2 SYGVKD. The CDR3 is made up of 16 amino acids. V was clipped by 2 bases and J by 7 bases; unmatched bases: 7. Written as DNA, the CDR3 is TGTGCCATCAGTGAGGTCCCGGGACTAGCGGGAGAGGAGCAGTACTTC. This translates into CAISEVPGLAGEEQYF.

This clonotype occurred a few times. The CDR3 nucleotides are TGCAGTGCTACACAAGGACAGGGGGCTAGTGAGCAGTTCTTC. It translates to CSATQGQGASEQFF. The chain recombines TRBV20-1 with TRBJ2-1, with TRBD1 matching over 11 bases. CDR1 DFQATT and CDR2 SNEGSKA come from the germline V gene (reference sequence). The CDR3 sequence is 14 residues long. V was clipped by 4 bases and J by 9 bases; unmatched bases: 8.

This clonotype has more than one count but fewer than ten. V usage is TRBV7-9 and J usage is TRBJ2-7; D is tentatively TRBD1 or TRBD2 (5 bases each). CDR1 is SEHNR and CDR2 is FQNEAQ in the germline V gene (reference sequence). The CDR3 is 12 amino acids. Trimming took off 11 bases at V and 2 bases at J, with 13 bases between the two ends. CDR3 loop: CAAGTGTYEQYF. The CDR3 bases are TGTGCCGCCGGGACGGGGACCTACGAGCAGTACTTC.

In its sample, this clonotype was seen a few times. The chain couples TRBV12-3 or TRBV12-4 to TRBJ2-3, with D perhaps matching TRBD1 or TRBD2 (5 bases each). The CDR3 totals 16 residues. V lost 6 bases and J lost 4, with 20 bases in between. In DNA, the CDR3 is TGTGCCAGCAGCCGTAACAGGAAAGTGGAGGCAGATACGCAGTATTTT. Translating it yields CASSRNRKVEADTQYF.

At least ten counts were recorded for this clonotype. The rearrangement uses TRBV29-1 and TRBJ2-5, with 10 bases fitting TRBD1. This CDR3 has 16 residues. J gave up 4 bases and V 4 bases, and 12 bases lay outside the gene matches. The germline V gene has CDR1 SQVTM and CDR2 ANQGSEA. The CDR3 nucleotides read TGCAGCGTTGTTCTAGGGACAGGGGCCGCGCTAGAGACCCAGTACTTC. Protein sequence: CSVVLGTGAALETQYF. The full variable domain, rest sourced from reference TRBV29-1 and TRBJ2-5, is SAVISQKPSRDICQRGTSLTIQCQVDSQVTMMFWYRQQPGQSLTLIATANQGSEATYESGFVIDKFPISRPNLTFSTLTVSNMSPEDSSIYLCSVVLGTGAALETQYFGPGTRLLVL.

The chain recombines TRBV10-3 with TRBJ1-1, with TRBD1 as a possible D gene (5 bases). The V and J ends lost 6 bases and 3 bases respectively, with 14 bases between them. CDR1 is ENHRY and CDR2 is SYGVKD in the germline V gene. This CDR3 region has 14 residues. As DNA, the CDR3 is TGTGCCATCAGGATGGGGGGATCGGACACTGAAGCTTTCTTT. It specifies CAIRMGGSDTEAFF.

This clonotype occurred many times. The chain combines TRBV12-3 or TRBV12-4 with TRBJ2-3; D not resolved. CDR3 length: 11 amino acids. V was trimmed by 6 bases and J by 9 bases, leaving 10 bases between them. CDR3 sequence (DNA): TGTGCCAGCAGCGACCGTGGGACGCAGTATTTT. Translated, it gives CASSDRGTQYF.

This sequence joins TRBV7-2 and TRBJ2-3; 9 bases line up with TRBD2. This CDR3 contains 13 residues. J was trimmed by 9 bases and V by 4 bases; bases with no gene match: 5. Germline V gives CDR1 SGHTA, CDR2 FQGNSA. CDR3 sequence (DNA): TGTGCCAGCAGCTGGGGGACTAGCCCAACGCAGTATTTT. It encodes CASSWGTSPTQYF. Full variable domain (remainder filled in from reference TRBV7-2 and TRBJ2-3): GAGVSQSPSNKVTEKGKDVELRCDPISGHTALYWYRQSLGQGLEFLIYFQGNSAPDKSGLPSDRFSAERTGGSVSTLTIQRTQQEDSAVYLCASSWGTSPTQYFGPGTRLTVL.

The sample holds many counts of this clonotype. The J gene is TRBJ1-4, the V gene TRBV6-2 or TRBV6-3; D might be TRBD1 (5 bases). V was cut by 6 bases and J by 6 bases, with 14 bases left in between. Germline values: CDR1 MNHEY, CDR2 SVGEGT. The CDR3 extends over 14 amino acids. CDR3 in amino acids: CASSSLGPDEKLFF. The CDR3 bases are TGTGCCAGCAGCTCCTTGGGACCAGATGAAAAACTGTTTTTT.

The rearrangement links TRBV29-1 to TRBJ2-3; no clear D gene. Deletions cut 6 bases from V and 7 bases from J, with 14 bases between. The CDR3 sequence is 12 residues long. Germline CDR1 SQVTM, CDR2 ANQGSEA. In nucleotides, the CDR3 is TGCAGCGTCCGGATAGAGTTAAATACGCAGTATTTT. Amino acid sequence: CSVRIELNTQYF.

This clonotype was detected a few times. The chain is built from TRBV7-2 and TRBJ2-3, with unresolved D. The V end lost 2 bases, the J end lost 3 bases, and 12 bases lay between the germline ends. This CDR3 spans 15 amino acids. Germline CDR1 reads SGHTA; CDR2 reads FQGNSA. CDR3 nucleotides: TGTGCCAGCAGCTTATCGTTGAGTCTGACAGATACGCAGTATTTT. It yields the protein CASSLSLSLTDTQYF.

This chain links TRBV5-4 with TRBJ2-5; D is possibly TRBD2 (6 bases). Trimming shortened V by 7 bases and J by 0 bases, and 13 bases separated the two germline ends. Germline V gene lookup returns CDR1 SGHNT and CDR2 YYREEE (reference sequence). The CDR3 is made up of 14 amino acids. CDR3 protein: CASGGLSYQETQYF. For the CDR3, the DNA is TGTGCCAGCGGGGGACTTTCGTACCAAGAGACCCAGTACTTC.

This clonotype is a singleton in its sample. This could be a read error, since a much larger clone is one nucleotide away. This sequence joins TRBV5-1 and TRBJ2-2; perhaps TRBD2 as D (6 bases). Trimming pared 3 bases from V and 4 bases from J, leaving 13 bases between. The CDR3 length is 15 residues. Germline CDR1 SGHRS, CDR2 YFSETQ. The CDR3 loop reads CASSSGTRVTGELFF. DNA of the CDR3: TGCGCCAGCAGCTCCGGGACTCGCGTCACCGGGGAGCTGTTTTTT.

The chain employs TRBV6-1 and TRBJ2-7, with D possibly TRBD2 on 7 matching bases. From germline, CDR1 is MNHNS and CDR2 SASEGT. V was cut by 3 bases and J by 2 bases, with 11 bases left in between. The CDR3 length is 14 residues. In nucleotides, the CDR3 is TGTGCCAGCAGTGACTTGCGGGGGCCCTACGAGCAGTACTTC. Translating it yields CASSDLRGPYEQYF.

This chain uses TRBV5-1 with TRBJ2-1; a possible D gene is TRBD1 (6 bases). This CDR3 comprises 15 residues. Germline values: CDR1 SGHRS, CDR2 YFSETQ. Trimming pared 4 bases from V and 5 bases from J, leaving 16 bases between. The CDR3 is CASSTSPGQNNEQFF. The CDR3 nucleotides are TGCGCCAGCAGCACCTCACCGGGACAAAACAATGAGCAGTTCTTC.

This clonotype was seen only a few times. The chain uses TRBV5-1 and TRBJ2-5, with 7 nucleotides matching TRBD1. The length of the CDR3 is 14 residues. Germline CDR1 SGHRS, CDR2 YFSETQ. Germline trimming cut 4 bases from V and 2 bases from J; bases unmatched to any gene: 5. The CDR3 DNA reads TGCGCCAGCAGCGCCTCGGGACAGCAAGAGACCCAGTACTTC. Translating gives CASSASGQQETQYF.

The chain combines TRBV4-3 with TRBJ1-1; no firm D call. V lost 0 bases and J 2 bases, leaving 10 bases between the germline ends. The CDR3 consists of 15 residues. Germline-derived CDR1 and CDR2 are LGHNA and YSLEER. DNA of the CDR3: TGCGCCAGCAGCCAAGACTTGGCCCAAAACACTGAAGCTTTCTTT. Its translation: CASSQDLAQNTEAFF.

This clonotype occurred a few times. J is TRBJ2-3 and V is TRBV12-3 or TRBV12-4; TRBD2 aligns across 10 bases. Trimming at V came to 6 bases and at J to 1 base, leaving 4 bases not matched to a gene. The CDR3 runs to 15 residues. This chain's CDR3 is CASRISGGGTDTQYF. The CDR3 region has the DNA TGTGCCAGCAGAATCAGCGGGGGGGGCACAGATACGCAGTATTTT.

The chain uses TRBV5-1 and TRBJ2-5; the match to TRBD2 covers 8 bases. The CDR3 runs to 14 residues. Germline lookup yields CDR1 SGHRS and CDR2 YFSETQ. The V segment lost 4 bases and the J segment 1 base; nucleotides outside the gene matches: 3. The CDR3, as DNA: TGCGCCAGCAGCGGCGGGGGGATCCAAGAGACCCAGTACTTC. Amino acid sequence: CASSGGGIQETQYF.

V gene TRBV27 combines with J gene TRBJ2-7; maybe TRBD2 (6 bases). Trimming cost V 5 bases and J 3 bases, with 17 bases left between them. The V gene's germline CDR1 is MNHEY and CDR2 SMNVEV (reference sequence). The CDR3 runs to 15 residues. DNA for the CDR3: TGTGCCAGCAGTCCCGCGGGACCGATACTCTACGAGCAGTACTTC. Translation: CASSPAGPILYEQYF.

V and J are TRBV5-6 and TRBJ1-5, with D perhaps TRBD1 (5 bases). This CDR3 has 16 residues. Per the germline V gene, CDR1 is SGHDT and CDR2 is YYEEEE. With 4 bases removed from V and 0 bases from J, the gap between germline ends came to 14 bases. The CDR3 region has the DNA TGTGCCAGCAGCAGTTACAGGATAATTAGCAATCAGCCCCAGCATTTT. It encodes CASSSYRIISNQPQHF.

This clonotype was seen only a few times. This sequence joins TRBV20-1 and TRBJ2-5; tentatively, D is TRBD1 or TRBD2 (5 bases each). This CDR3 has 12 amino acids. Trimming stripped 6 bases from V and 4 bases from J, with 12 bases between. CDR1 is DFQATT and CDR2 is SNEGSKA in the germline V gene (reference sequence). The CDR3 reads CSARDLGETQYF. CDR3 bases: TGCAGTGCCAGGGACCTCGGAGAGACCCAGTACTTC.